This T cell receptor beta chain was retrieved from a study of T cells in Graves' hyperthyroidism and ophthalmopathy. This clonotype was counted a few times. Amplified regions were TCR beta CDR3 sequences from RNA transcripts. A set of HTBI primers served as the primers for a first-round RT-PCR of the TCR CDR3. TCRdb re-called the multiplex PCR reads with MiXCR, one entry per CDR3 protein. The data contain 500,000 to 600,000 distinct CDR3 sequences, less than 20% of them seen just once; the ten biggest clones take up 47%. Per germline, CDR1 SGHVS and CDR2 FQNEAQ. V was shortened by 3 bases and J by 4 bases, with 10 bases between the two germline ends. The CDR3 has 13 residues.

This sequence was found in a man aged 40-55 years with Graves' ophthalmopathy. The sample was blood. The chain recombines TRBV7-8 with TRBJ2-7, with D unresolved. As DNA, the CDR3 is TGTGCCAGCAGCTTGCGACCGCTATACGAGCAGTACTTC. Its translation: CASSLRPLYEQYF.